The 25 T cell receptor beta chains given below trace back to one sample, sequenced in a study of blood T cell repertoires in COVID-19. Using immunoSEQ multiplex PCR, the repertoire was profiled, and TCRdb retains in-frame clones only, with some absent. The repertoire holds over 100,000 clones, 82% seen once, with about 5% in the top ten. The source material was peripheral blood. These receptors all come from a man aged 60-69 years with acute or convalescent COVID-19.

The chain couples TRBV6-6 to TRBJ2-1, with 7 bases identical to TRBD1. V shed 2 bases and J 8 bases; nucleotides not matched to a gene: 6. The CDR3 sequence is 14 residues long. Germline V gene data show CDR1 as MNHNY and CDR2 as SVGAGI (reference sequence). CDR3 nucleotide sequence: TGTGCCAGCAGTTACCCCCTTACAGGGGATGAGCAGTTCTTC. It is translated as CASSYPLTGDEQFF.

There are a few counts of this clone. This chain's CDR3 is CASSKDRGKGNTIYF. As DNA, the CDR3 is TGTGCCAGCAGCAAGGACAGGGGAAAGGGAAACACCATATATTTT. The chain recombines TRBV7-8 with TRBJ1-3; 9 bases agree with TRBD1. CDR1 and CDR2 (germline): SGHVS, FQNEAQ. Trimming removed 5 bases from V and 4 bases from J; junction bases left unmatched: 6. There are 15 residues in the CDR3.

This clone was seen a handful of times. V gene TRBV6-5 combines with J gene TRBJ2-1; 8 nucleotides match TRBD2. Germline-derived CDR1 and CDR2 are MNHEY and SVGAGI. This CDR3 contains 14 residues. Trimming removed 6 bases from V and 2 bases from J; junction bases left unmatched: 3. The CDR3 DNA is TGTGCCAGCAGACCGGGAGGGCCCTACAATGAGCAGTTCTTC. Translated, it gives CASRPGGPYNEQFF.

This clone has a handful of counts. The rearrangement joins TRBV28 to TRBJ1-4; D is perhaps TRBD1 (6 bases). The CDR3 totals 16 residues. V was cut by 10 bases and J by 0 bases, with 18 bases left in between. Germline V lookup: CDR1 MDHEN, CDR2 SYDVKM. CDR3 DNA: TGTGCCACCATACGGGACATCTCTGCAACTAATGAAAAACTGTTTTTT. Residues: CATIRDISATNEKLFF.

The chain joins TRBV5-3 to TRBJ2-7; D possibly corresponds to TRBD1 (6 bases). TRBV5-3 carries the ORF label, with uncertain function. The CDR3 runs 15 residues. Trimming removed 0 bases at V and 4 bases at J, with 14 bases between. The CDR3 region has the DNA TGTGCCAGAAGCTTGGCCCGTAGGGGGATGTACGAGCAGTACTTC. Protein sequence: CARSLARRGMYEQYF.

The chain uses TRBV29-1 and TRBJ1-1; 7 positions agree with TRBD1. The germline CDR1 and CDR2 sequences are SQVTM and ANQGSEA. J gave up 4 bases and V 6 bases, and 2 bases lay outside the gene matches. This CDR3 region has 11 residues. CDR3 loop: CSVGQATEAFF. The CDR3 bases are TGCAGCGTCGGACAGGCCACTGAAGCTTTCTTT.

CDR3 bases: TGTGCCAGCAGCCAAGTTTTGGCTAGCGGGAGCTACGAGCAGTACTTC. Translating gives CASSQVLASGSYEQYF. The chain has TRBV3-1 (or the pseudogene TRBV3-2) and TRBJ2-7, with 10 bases identical to TRBD2. CDR3 length equals 16 residues. CDR1 is LGHDT and CDR2 is YNNKEL in the germline V gene (reference sequence). The trim removed 1 base at V and 3 bases at J, leaving 6 bases unmatched.

This clone turned up a few times. This sequence joins TRBV6-1 and TRBJ2-7, with 14 bases lining up with TRBD2. The V and J ends lost 2 bases and 5 bases, in that order; junction bases with no gene match: 20. This CDR3 contains 21 residues. CDR1 is MNHNS, CDR2 SASEGT, per germline. DNA of the CDR3: TGTGCCAGCAGTGAAATGGGAGGACACAGGGGGGGGACTAGCGGGAGAGACGAGCAGTACTTC. Protein product: CASSEMGGHRGGTSGRDEQYF.

The chain uses TRBV7-8 and TRBJ1-4; D is unresolved. CDR1 and CDR2 (germline): SGHVS, FQNEAQ. V lost 5 bases and J 0 bases, leaving 7 bases between the germline ends. The CDR3 has 14 residues. DNA for the CDR3: TGTGCCAGCAGCCGGGCTGCAACTAATGAAAAACTGTTTTTT. Translating gives CASSRAATNEKLFF.

The rearrangement uses TRBV5-1 and TRBJ2-5, with D tentatively TRBD2 (7 bases). Germline V lookup: CDR1 SGHRS, CDR2 YFSETQ. This CDR3 spans 15 amino acids. V lost 1 base and J 2 bases, leaving 12 bases between the germline ends. CDR3 loop: CASSLRGDYQETQYF. The CDR3 DNA is TGCGCCAGCAGCTTGAGGGGGGACTATCAAGAGACCCAGTACTTC.

This clone showed up just a few times. The J gene is TRBJ2-1, the V gene TRBV9; 10 positions agree with TRBD1. This CDR3 is 15 amino acids long. V shed 1 base and J 9 bases; nucleotides not matched to a gene: 7. From germline, CDR1 is SGDLS and CDR2 YYNGEE. CDR3 bases: TGTGCCAGCAGCGTATTGGGGACAGGGGCCCTTGAGCAGTTCTTC. This gives the protein CASSVLGTGALEQFF.

V is TRBV4-2 and J is TRBJ1-2, with TRBD1 as a possible D gene (5 bases). This CDR3 is built from 18 residues. V was pared by 1 base and J by 2 bases, with 20 bases between. Per the germline V gene, CDR1 is LGHNA and CDR2 is YNFKEQ. This CDR3 is CASSQVGSKAGGNYGYTF. CDR3 DNA sequence: TGTGCCAGCAGCCAAGTTGGTAGTAAAGCCGGGGGAAACTATGGCTACACCTTC.

CDR3 nucleotide sequence: TGTGCCAGCAGCGGAGGGTGGTCCTACAATGAGCAGTTCTTC. This sequence encodes CASSGGWSYNEQFF. The rearrangement joins TRBV7-6 to TRBJ2-1; the D gene is possibly TRBD2 (6 bases). Germline V lookup: CDR1 SGHVS, CDR2 FNYEAQ. V was clipped by 5 bases and J by 1 base, with 9 bases between them. The CDR3 extends over 14 amino acids.

The chain has TRBV11-3 and TRBJ2-5, with TRBD1 as a possible D gene (6 bases). Deletions cut 5 bases from V and 5 bases from J, with 21 bases between. Germline CDR1 SGHNT, CDR2 YENEEA. The CDR3 sequence is 16 residues long. DNA of the CDR3: TGTGCCAGCAGCACCCTCGGGTCCACAACAGGGGAGACCCAGTACTTC. This gives the protein CASSTLGSTTGETQYF.

This clone occurred a few times. The genes are TRBV7-2 and TRBJ2-7, with D unresolved. This CDR3 comprises 14 residues. CDR1 is SGHTA, CDR2 FQGNSA, per germline. The ends were cut back, 5 bases at V and 5 bases at J, with 16 bases in the middle. The CDR3 sequence is CASSPGAARHEQYF. The CDR3 DNA is TGTGCCAGCAGCCCCGGTGCAGCGAGGCACGAGCAGTACTTC.

This rearrangement joins TRBV5-1 to TRBJ1-1; no firm D call. CDR3 size: 14 residues. V was pared by 0 bases and J by 4 bases, with 10 bases between. CDR1 is SGHRS, CDR2 YFSETQ, per germline. The DNA for the CDR3 is TGCGCCAGCAGCTTGGGCGAGGTAATCACTGAAGCTTTCTTT. Its protein product is CASSLGEVITEAFF.

The V and J genes are TRBV5-4 and TRBJ2-1, with 10 bases matching TRBD2. Germline loops: CDR1 SGHNT, CDR2 YYREEE (reference sequence). This CDR3 is 15 amino acids long. The V segment lost 3 bases and the J segment 6 bases; nucleotides outside the gene matches: 6. Here the CDR3 reads CASSYGTSVGNEQFF. In DNA form, the CDR3 reads TGTGCCAGCAGCTACGGGACTAGCGTGGGCAATGAGCAGTTCTTC.

The J gene is TRBJ2-1, the V gene TRBV27, with D possibly matching TRBD2 (5 bases). V was cut by 0 bases and J by 0 bases, with 12 bases left in between. Germline values: CDR1 MNHEY, CDR2 SMNVEV (reference sequence). The CDR3 totals 17 residues. The CDR3 sequence is CASSLSQTGLSYNEQFF. CDR3 DNA sequence: TGTGCCAGCAGTTTATCTCAGACTGGACTCTCCTACAATGAGCAGTTCTTC.

V and J are TRBV2 and TRBJ1-4; D remains ambiguous. V lost 4 bases, J lost 7 bases, and 10 bases lay in between. Germline V gives CDR1 SNHLY, CDR2 FYNNEI. This CDR3 is 13 amino acids long. The chain's CDR3 is CASSAEGGEKLFF. The CDR3 nucleotides are TGTGCCAGCAGTGCTGAGGGAGGTGAAAAACTGTTTTTT.

The gene calls are TRBV3-1 (or the pseudogene TRBV3-2) and TRBJ2-1, with TRBD2 matching over 8 bases. CDR1 and CDR2 from the germline V gene are LGHDT and YNNKEL (reference sequence). V lost 4 bases to trimming and J lost 8 bases; unmatched junction nucleotides: 16. The CDR3 totals 17 residues. The DNA for the CDR3 is TGTGCCAGCAGCCGGACCACGGGACGGGGGGGCTGGGATGAGCAGTTCTTC. Translating it yields CASSRTTGRGGWDEQFF.

This clone was detected only a few times. This chain links TRBV18 with TRBJ1-1, with a tentative D call TRBD1 (5 bases). Trimming shortened V by 5 bases and J by 3 bases, and 10 bases separated the two germline ends. The CDR3 consists of 13 residues. Germline V gene lookup returns CDR1 KGHSH and CDR2 LQKENI. CDR3 coding DNA: TGTGCCAGCTCAACCCAGGGTGACACTGAAGCTTTCTTT. Translated: CASSTQGDTEAFF.

The chain has TRBV6-1 and TRBJ1-1; the D gene is possibly TRBD1 (6 bases). The ends were cut back, 2 bases at V and 5 bases at J, with 15 bases in the middle. Per germline, CDR1 MNHNS and CDR2 SASEGT. The CDR3 has 15 amino acids. The DNA for the CDR3 is TGTGCCAGCAGTGAACGTGCCAGGGGAGGGACTGAAGCTTTCTTT. Translation: CASSERARGGTEAFF.

The chain is built from TRBV19 and TRBJ2-6, with 8 bases aligning to TRBD1. The CDR3 length is 17 residues. Germline V CDR1 and CDR2: LNHDA, SQIVND (reference sequence). V was pared by 5 bases and J by 0 bases, with 6 bases of the junction left unmatched. The CDR3 DNA follows: TGTGCCAGTAGTGCGGCAGGGGGCCGCTCTGGGGCCAACGTCCTGACTTTC. This codes for CASSAAGGRSGANVLTF.

V and J are TRBV5-4 and TRBJ1-1; TRBD1 agrees at 9 bases. Germline assignment: CDR1 SGHNT and CDR2 YYREEE (reference sequence). V dropped 2 bases and J dropped 2; count of bases not matched to a gene: 7. The CDR3 loop spans 16 amino acids. The CDR3 bases are TGTGCCAGCAGCTTACCGACAGGGGGAGGAAACACTGAAGCTTTCTTT. The encoded protein is CASSLPTGGGNTEAFF.

The chain carries TRBV3-1 (or the pseudogene TRBV3-2) and TRBJ2-1; TRBD1 matches at 7 bases. This CDR3 has 14 amino acids. Germline CDR1 and CDR2: LGHDT and YNNKEL (reference sequence). J gave up 4 bases and V 5 bases, and 5 bases lay outside the gene matches. The CDR3 spells CASSGDRVYNEQFF. Here the CDR3 DNA reads TGTGCCAGCAGCGGAGACAGGGTGTACAATGAGCAGTTCTTC.